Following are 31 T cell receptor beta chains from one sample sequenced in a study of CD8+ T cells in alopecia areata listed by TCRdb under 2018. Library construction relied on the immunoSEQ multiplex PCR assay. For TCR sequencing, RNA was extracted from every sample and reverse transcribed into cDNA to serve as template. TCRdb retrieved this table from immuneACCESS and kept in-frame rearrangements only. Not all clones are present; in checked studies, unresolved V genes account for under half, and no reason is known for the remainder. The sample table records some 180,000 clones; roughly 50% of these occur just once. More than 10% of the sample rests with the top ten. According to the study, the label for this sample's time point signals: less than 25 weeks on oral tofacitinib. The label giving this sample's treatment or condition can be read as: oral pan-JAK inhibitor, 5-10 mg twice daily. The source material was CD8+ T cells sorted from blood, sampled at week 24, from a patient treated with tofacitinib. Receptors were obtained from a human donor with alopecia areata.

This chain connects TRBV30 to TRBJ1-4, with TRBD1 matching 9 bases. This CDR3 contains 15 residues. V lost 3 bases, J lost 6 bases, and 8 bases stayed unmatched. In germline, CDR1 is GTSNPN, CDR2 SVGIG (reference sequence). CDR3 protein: CAWRTGTGRDEKLFF. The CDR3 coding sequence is TGTGCCTGGAGGACCGGGACAGGGAGGGATGAAAAACTGTTTTTT.

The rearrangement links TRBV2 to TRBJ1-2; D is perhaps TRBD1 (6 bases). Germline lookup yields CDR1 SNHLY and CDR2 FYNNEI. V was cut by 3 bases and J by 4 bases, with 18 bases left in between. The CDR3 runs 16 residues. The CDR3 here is CASSEDTTGMIYGYTF. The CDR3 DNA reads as TGTGCCAGCAGTGAGGATACGACAGGAATGATCTATGGCTACACCTTC.

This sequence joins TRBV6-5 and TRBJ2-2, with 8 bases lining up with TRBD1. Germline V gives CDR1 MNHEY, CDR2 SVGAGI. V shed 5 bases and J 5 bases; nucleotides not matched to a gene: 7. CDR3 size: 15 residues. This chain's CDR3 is CASSPQGASTGELFF. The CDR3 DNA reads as TGTGCCAGCAGTCCCCAGGGGGCGTCGACCGGGGAGCTGTTTTTT.

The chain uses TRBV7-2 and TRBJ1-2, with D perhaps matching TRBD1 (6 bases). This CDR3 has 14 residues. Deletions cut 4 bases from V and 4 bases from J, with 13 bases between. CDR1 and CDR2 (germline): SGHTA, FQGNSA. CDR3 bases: TGTGCCAGCAGCTCGGGACACAGTTTCTATGGCTACACCTTC. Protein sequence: CASSSGHSFYGYTF.

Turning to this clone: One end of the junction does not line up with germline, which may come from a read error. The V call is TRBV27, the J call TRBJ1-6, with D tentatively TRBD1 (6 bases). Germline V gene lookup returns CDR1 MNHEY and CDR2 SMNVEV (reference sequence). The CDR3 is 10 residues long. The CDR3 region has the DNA TGTGCCAGCAGTTTATACAGGGTTCTTTTT. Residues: CASSLYRVLF.

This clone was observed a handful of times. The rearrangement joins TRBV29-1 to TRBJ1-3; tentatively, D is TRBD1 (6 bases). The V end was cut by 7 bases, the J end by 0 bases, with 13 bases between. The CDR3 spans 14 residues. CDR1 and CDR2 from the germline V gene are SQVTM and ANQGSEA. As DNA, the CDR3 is TGCAGCGGTCAGGGGACCAACTCTGGAAACACCATATATTTT. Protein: CSGQGTNSGNTIYF.

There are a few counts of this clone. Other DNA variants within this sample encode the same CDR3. The chain's CDR3 is CSVGNTEAFF. The CDR3, as DNA: TGCAGCGTTGGTAACACTGAAGCTTTCTTT. The chain links TRBV29-1 to TRBJ1-1, with D unclear. CDR1 and CDR2 from the germline V gene are SQVTM and ANQGSEA. The length of the CDR3 is 10 residues. V gave up 4 bases and J gave up 2 bases, with 2 bases separating them.

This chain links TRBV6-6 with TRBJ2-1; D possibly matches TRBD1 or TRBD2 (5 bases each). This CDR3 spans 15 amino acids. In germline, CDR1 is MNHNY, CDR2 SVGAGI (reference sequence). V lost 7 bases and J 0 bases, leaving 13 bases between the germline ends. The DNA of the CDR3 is TGTGCCAGCAACCAGTGGGGGACCTCCTACAATGAGCAGTTCTTC. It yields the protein CASNQWGTSYNEQFF.

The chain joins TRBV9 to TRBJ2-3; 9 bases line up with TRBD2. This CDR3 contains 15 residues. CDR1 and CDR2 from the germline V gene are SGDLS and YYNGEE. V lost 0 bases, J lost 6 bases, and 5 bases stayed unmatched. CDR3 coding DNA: TGTGCCAGCAGCGTAGATAGCGGGGGAATGGATACGCAGTATTTT. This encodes CASSVDSGGMDTQYF.

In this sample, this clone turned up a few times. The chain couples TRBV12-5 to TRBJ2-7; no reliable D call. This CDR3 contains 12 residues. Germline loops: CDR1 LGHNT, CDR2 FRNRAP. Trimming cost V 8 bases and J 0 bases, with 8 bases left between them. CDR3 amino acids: CASREVSYEQYF. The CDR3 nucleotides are TGTGCTAGTCGCGAGGTCTCCTACGAGCAGTACTTC.

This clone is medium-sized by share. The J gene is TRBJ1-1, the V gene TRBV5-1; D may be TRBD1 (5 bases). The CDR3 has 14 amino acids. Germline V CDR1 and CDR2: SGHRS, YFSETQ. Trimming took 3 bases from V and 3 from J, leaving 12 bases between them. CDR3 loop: CASSWGKVDTEAFF. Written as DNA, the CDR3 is TGCGCCAGCAGCTGGGGGAAAGTGGACACTGAAGCTTTCTTT.

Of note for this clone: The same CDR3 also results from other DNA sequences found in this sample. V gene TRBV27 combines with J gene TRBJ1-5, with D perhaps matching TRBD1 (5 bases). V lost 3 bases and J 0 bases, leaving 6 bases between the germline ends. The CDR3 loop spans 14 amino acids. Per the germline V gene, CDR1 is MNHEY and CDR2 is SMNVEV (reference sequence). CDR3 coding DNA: TGTGCCAGCAGTTTTGGGGGTAGCAATCAGCCCCAGCATTTT. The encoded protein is CASSFGGSNQPQHF.

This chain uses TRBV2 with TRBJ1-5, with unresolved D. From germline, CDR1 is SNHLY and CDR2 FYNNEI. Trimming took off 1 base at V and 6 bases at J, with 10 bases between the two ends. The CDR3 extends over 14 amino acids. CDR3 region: CASSEVGSTQPQHF. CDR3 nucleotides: TGTGCCAGCAGTGAAGTCGGCAGTACTCAGCCCCAGCATTTT.

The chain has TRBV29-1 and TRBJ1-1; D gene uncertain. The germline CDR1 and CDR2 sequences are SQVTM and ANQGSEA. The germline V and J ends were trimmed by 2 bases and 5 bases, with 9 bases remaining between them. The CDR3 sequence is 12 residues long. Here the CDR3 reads CSVETRRTEAFF. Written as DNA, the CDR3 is TGCAGCGTTGAAACCCGGCGGACTGAAGCTTTCTTT.

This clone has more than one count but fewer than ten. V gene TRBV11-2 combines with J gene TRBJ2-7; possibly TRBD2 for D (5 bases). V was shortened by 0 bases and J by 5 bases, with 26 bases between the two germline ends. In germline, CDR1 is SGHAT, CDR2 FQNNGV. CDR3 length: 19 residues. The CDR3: CASSLDPRAYRGVSDEQYF. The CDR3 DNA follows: TGTGCCAGCAGCTTAGATCCTAGGGCGTACCGAGGAGTTAGCGACGAGCAGTACTTC.

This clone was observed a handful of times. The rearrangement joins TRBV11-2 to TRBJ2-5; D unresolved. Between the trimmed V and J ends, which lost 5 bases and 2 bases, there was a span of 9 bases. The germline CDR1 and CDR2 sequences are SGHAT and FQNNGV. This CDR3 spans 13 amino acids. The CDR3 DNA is TGTGCCAGCAGCAGGACGCCGCAAGAGACCCAGTACTTC. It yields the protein CASSRTPQETQYF.

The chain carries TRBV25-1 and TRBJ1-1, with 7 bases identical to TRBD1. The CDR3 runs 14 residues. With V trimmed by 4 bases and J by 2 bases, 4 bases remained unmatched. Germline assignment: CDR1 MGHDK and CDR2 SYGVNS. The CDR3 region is CASSGGTANTEAFF. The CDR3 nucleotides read TGTGCCAGCAGTGGAGGGACAGCAAACACTGAAGCTTTCTTT.

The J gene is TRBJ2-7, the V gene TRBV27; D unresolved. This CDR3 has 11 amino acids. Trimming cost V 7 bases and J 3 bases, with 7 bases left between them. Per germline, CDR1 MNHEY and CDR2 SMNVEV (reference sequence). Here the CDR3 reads CASISGYEQYF. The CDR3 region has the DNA TGTGCCAGCATCTCTGGCTACGAGCAGTACTTC.

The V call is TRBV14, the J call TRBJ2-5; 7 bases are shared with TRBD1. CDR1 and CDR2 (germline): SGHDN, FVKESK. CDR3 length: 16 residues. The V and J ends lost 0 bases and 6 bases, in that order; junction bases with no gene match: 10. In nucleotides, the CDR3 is TGTGCCAGCAGCCAAGAGACAGGGTTGGGTTTGCAGACCCAGTACTTC. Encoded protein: CASSQETGLGLQTQYF.

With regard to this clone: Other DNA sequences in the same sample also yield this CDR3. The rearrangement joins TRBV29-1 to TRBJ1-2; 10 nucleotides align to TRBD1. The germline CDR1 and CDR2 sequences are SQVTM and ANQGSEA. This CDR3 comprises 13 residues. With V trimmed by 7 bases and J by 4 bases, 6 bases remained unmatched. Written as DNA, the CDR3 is TGCAGCGCCCTGACAGGGGGCGCCTATGGCTACACCTTC. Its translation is CSALTGGAYGYTF.

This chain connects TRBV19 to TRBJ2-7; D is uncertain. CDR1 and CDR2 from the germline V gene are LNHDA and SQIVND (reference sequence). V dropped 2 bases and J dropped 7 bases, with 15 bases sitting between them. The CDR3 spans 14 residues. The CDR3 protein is CASSILDPMGEQYF. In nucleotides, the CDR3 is TGTGCCAGTAGTATATTGGACCCCATGGGGGAGCAGTACTTC. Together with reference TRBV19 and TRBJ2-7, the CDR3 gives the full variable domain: DGGITQSPKYLFRKEGQNVTLSCEQNLNHDAMYWYRQDPGQGLRLIYYSQIVNDFQKGDIAEGYSVSREKKESFPLTVTSAQKNPTAFYLCASSILDPMGEQYFGPGTRLTVT.

The CDR3 DNA reads as TGTGCCAGCGAAGAGACAGGAGCAACCGGGGAGCTGTTTTTT. This encodes CASEETGATGELFF. The chain is built from TRBV27 and TRBJ2-2; possibly TRBD1 for D (6 bases). The CDR3 extends over 14 amino acids. Trimming cost V 8 bases and J 5 bases, with 15 bases left between them. CDR1 and CDR2 (germline): MNHEY, SMNVEV (reference sequence).

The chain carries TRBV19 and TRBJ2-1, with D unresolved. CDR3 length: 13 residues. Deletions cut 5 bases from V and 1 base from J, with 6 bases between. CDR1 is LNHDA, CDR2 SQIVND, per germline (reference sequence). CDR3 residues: CASSSTSYNEQFF. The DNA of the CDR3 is TGTGCCAGTAGTTCAACGTCCTACAATGAGCAGTTCTTC.

The CDR3, as DNA: TGTGCCAGCGATCCAGGGGGACTCTCCGGGGAGCTGTTTTTT. Its translation is CASDPGGLSGELFF. The V call is TRBV2, the J call TRBJ2-2; a possible D gene is TRBD1 (7 bases). The V end lost 8 bases, the J end lost 6 bases, and 16 bases lay between the germline ends. Germline lookup yields CDR1 SNHLY and CDR2 FYNNEI. This CDR3 has 14 residues.

The CDR3 sequence: CAWSSGTGETQYF. In DNA, the CDR3 is TGTGCCTGGAGTAGCGGTACAGGAGAGACCCAGTACTTC. The chain employs TRBV30 and TRBJ2-5, with D tentatively TRBD1 or TRBD2 (5 bases each). The CDR3 spans 13 residues. The V end was cut by 2 bases, the J end by 4 bases, with 11 bases between. Germline loops: CDR1 GTSNPN, CDR2 SVGIG (reference sequence).

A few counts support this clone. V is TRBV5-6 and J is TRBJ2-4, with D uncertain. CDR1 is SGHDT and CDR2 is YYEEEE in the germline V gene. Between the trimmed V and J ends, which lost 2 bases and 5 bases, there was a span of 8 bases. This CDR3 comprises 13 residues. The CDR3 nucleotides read TGTGCCAGCAGCTTTTACGACGAAAACATTCAGTACTTC. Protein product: CASSFYDENIQYF.

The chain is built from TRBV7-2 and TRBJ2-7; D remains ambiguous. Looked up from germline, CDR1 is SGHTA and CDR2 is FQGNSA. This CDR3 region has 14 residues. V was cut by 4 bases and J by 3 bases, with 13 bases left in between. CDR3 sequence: CASSSPMVRYEQYF. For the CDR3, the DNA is TGTGCCAGCAGCTCCCCGATGGTCCGCTACGAGCAGTACTTC.

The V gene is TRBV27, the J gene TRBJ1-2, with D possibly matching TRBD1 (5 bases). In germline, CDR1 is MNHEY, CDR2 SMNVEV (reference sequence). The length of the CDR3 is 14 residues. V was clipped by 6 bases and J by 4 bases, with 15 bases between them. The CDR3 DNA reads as TGTGCCAGCAGCGACAGTAAGGGGTTCTATGGCTACACCTTC. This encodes CASSDSKGFYGYTF.

CDR3 coding DNA: TGCAGCGTTGTAACGGGGGCTGGGTCCGGGGAGCTGTTTTTT. Protein: CSVVTGAGSGELFF. The rearrangement links TRBV29-1 to TRBJ2-2; D might be TRBD1 or TRBD2, each matching 6 bases. This CDR3 spans 14 amino acids. Germline lookup yields CDR1 SQVTM and CDR2 ANQGSEA. The germline V and J ends were trimmed by 4 bases and 6 bases, with 15 bases remaining between them.

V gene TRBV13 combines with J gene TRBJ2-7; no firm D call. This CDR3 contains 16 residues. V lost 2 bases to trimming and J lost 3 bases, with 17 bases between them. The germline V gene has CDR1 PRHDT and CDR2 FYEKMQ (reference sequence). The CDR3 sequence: CASSLTDGKNGYEQYF. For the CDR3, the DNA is TGTGCCAGCAGCTTAACGGACGGAAAAAACGGCTACGAGCAGTACTTC.

CDR3 DNA sequence: TGTGCCAGCAGCCCAAATGGGAGCACAGATACGCAGTATTTT. It translates to CASSPNGSTDTQYF. This sequence joins TRBV7-9 and TRBJ2-3, with D unclear. CDR1 and CDR2 (germline): SEHNR, FQNEAQ (reference sequence). V was cut by 5 bases and J by 0 bases, with 9 bases left in between. This CDR3 region has 14 residues.